This TCR beta chain derives from a study of T-cell memory formation after mild COVID-19. One entry per CDR3 protein, called by TCRdb with MiXCR from the 5' RACE reads. Altogether 350,000 to 500,000 distinct CDR3 sequences are present, less than 25% being singletons, with the ten largest covering about an eighth. Specimen: PBMCs or a T cell subset sorted from them (not recorded which). This TCR derives from an adult woman who had mild COVID-19 (a few samples of this study predate the infection). Cell type and time point are not known.

In DNA form, the CDR3 reads TGTGCCAGCAGCGGGGACAGGGCTGGTGGCTACACCTTC. Translation: CASSGDRAGGYTF. The rearrangement links TRBV7-8 to TRBJ1-2; TRBD1 matches at 9 bases. The CDR3 is made up of 13 amino acids. Trimming took 5 bases from V and 7 from J; bases not matched to a gene: 5. CDR1 and CDR2 from the germline V gene are SGHVS and FQNEAQ.